Detailed here is one T cell receptor (beta chain). The table lists this clonotype with many counts. The antigen this receptor binds is unknown. No clone much larger than this one lies a single base away; base qualities are absent. Library preparation was by multiplex PCR. The sequencer listed for this sample is Illumina HiSeq 4000. TCR beta libraries were built with iRepertoire HTBI primers and Arm-PCR amplification of CDR3 regions. Before sequencing, the PCR products underwent gel purification. Regarding the original processing steps: Gene usage analysis of CDR3 amino acid clonotypes used the approximately 62 TRBV and fewer than 15 TRBJ segments found across samples. Filtered high-quality paired reads were merged into contigs using COPE and FqMerger. BLAST was used to align contigs to IMGT TRBV, TRBD and TRBJ reference genes, and CDR3 was defined according to IMGT. Any clonotype with a frequency above 0.1% was classified as a highly expanded clone. Shannon entropy served as the measure of repertoire diversity, while the Gini coefficient captured V-J evenness. A clonotype found in more than one individual was treated as public. TCRdb took the public reads, trimmed them with fastp at Q25, ran MiXCR for clone calling and kept in-frame beta chains. Each CDR3 protein appears once, grouped with its most common genes and DNA. The V and J calls shown here were made by TCRdb, not taken from the authors' results. This sample comprises more than 300,000 distinct CDR3 sequences, roughly 12% of them detected only once. The ten largest clonotypes hold approximately 20% of the sample.

The data belong to a study of regulatory T cells in long-lasting Graves disease (dated by TCRdb to 2020 to 2022). With regard to the full study: Patients with newly diagnosed Graves' disease had been on antithyroid drugs for under 3 months. Patients with persistent Graves' disease were compared with patients with newly diagnosed Graves' disease using TCR sequencing and RNA sequencing of peripheral blood. The study was conducted in China and was registered as a clinical trial. A total of approximately 35 samples were covered by TCR sequencing, comprising approximately 13 persistent and around 20 newly diagnosed Graves' disease patients.

The label giving this sample's time point can be read as: newly diagnosed GD, antithyroid drugs for less than 3 months. RNA was extracted from PBMCs in TRIzol for both TCR sequencing and RNA sequencing. The diagnosis of Graves' disease followed American Thyroid Association guidelines. Patients were recruited from an endocrinology department in Xi'an, China. From each patient, around 9.3 milliliters of peripheral blood was collected into an EDTA anticoagulant tube. Ficoll Paque Plus density gradient separation was used to isolate PBMCs, and no further T cell sorting was performed. An Agilent 2100 Bioanalyzer and agarose gel were used to check RNA quality, while a NanoDrop 2000 measured RNA concentration. In the germline V gene, CDR1 corresponds to LGHNT and CDR2 to FRNRAP. Deletion took 4 bases off V and 1 base off J, with a span of 16 bases between the germline ends. The CDR3 spans 16 residues, from the cysteine through the phenylalanine. Only the CDR3 region is kept as DNA, spanning 48 bases read in frame from base 1.

Paper-wide results and their limitations: A larger number of public clonotypes was shared among persistent patients (approximately 2,600) than among newly diagnosed patients (around 970). Persistent disease showed preferential use of TRBV28, TRBJ1-2 and TRBJ2-5, whereas newly diagnosed disease favored TRBV20-1 and TRBJ2-1. The small sample size was acknowledged by the authors as a limitation that may reduce accuracy. Compared with newly diagnosed patients, persistent Graves' disease patients had lower TCR Shannon entropy and fewer highly expanded clones, which suggests clonal expansion. Because the primary lesion, thyroid tissue, could not be accessed, the study looked at peripheral blood alone. Sequencing and analysis were restricted to the TCR beta chain.

This same sample was also part of a study on T cells in Graves' hyperthyroidism and ophthalmopathy. In that second paper, the authors write: A patient counted as having stable Graves' hyperthyroidism if no progression to ophthalmopathy occurred over 18 months of follow-up. Hyperthyroidism patients were aged 18 to 65 years and newly diagnosed, with disease duration of less than 2 months. Patients with uncontrolled infections, other autoimmune diseases, pregnancy or lactation were excluded. Clinical symptoms, serum thyroxine and TRAb, thyroid ultrasound, and orbital computed tomography formed the basis for the diagnoses. For the first round of RT-PCR on the TCR CDR3, the HTBI primer set was used together with the Qiagen OneStep RT-PCR kit. Most expanded thyroid clonotypes (frequency above 0.001) were also detected in blood, a finding suggesting that blood repertoires may reflect thyroid immune responses. A model built on a 13 V-J signature distinguished ophthalmopathy from stable hyperthyroidism, reaching around 88% sensitivity and about 81% specificity in cross-validation and 80%/75% in testing. During validation, the model predicted progression to ophthalmopathy a median of roughly six months ahead of onset, with almost 71% sensitivity and under 85% specificity. A discovery cohort of roughly 100 patients, approximately 45 with Graves' ophthalmopathy and approximately 55 with stable Graves' hyperthyroidism, was used to find distinguishing TCR V-J signatures. Prospective prediction of ophthalmopathy was tested in an independent validation cohort consisting of fewer than 20 hyperthyroidism patients and around 17 patients who later progressed to ophthalmopathy. The roughly 91 discovery patients were randomly divided into training and test sets at a 7:3 ratio. Thyroid tissue and blood T-cell repertoires from several Graves' hyperthyroidism patients were also compared in the study. After sampling, hyperthyroidism patients received methimazole starting at 30 mg daily, and ophthalmopathy patients received high-dose intravenous methylprednisolone. A second multiplex PCR round built the libraries, followed by size selection and purification. Paired-end sequencing of the libraries was performed with 100 bp reads on an Illumina HiSeq2000. SOAPnuke was used to process the raw data, with reads discarded if the reads contained adapters or uncalled bases, had a mean Phred below 15, or lacked an exact constant-primer or identifier match. High-quality paired reads were merged with COPE v1.2.5, and unique nucleotide sequences were defined as clonotypes. Clonotypes were aligned to IMGT TRBV, TRBD and TRBJ reference segments using MiTCR v1.1. The analysis included only V-J combinations with a frequency above 0.0001, which together covered around 99% of the repertoires. A TCS score was defined as the ratio of F50 (clonal expansion) to E x V (chaos), with BLOSUM62-based TCRdist applied between CDR3 peptides within each V-J. Welch's t-statistics and random forest reduced just over 500 V-J features to 10 to 15, which were used in a naive Bayes classifier (R e1071). No statistical method was used to fix the sample size in advance, and group allocation was not hidden from the investigators. According to the paper, TCR Vbeta CDR3 sequencing was carried out on 135 peripheral blood samples, which came from 40 to 45 ophthalmopathy, around 74 hyperthyroidism and around 17 progressor patients.

The chain is encoded by TRBV12-5 joined to TRBJ1-1; TRBD1 might be the D gene, on 5 matching bases. The receptor was isolated from a young woman with Graves disease. Donor details come from another sample of the same person, matched by shared clones. Specimen: peripheral blood mononuclear cells (PBMCs), collected at new diagnosis, from a patient treated with antithyroid drugs. The DNA is as follows: TGTGCTAGTGGTTCCCACCCTTCGGGGGAGAACACTGAAGCTTTCTTT. Its protein reads: CASGSHPSGENTEAFF.